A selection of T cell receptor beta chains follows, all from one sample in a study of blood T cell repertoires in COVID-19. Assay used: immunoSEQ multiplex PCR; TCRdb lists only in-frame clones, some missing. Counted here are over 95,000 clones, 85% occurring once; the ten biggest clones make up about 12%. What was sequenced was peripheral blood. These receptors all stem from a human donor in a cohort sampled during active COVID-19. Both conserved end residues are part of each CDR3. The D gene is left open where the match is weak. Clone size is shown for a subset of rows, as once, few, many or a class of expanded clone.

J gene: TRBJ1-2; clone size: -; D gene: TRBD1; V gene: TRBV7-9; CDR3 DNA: TGTGCCAGCAGCTCGACTACCGGGACAGGCCACCACACCACCTATGGCTACACCTTC; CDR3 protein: CASSSTTGTGHHTTYGYTF
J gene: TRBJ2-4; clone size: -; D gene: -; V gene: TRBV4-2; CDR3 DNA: TGTGCCAGCAGCCAAGATCGAGGACTATACTTC; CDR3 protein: CASSQDRGLYF
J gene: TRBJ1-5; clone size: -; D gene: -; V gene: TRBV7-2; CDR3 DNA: TGTGCCAGCAGCCCTAGCGGACAGCGCTATAGCAATCAGCCCCAGCATTTT; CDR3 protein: CASSPSGQRYSNQPQHF
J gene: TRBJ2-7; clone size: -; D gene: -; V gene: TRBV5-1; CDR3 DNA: TGCGCCAGCAGCTACGCTGGACAGAAAACGTACGAGCAGTACTTC; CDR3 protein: CASSYAGQKTYEQYF
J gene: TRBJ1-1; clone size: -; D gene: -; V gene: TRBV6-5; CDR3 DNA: TGTGCCAGCATTTTCGTCGGTGCGAACACTGAAGCTTTCTTT; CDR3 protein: CASIFVGANTEAFF
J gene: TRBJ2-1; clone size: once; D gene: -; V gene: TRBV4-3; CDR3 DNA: TGCGCCAGCAGCCAGGTGGCAGGACAGATCTCCTACAATGAGCAGTTCTTC; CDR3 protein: CASSQVAGQISYNEQFF
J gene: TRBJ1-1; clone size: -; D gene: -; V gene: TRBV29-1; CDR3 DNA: TGCAGCGTCCCTGGGGCCAGCACTGAAGCTTTCTTT; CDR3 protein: CSVPGASTEAFF
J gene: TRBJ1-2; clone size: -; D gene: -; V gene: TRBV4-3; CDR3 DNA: TGCGCCAGCAGCCAATACAGTGATCTCCGTGGCTACACCTTC; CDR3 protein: CASSQYSDLRGYTF
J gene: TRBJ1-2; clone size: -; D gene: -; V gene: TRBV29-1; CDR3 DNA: TGCAGCGTTGAAGTTCCAGGGAACGGCTACACCTTC; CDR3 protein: CSVEVPGNGYTF
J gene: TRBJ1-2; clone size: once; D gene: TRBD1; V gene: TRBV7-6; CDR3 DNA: TGTGCCAGCAGCGCTCGGGACAGGGACTATGGCTACACCTTC; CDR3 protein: CASSARDRDYGYTF
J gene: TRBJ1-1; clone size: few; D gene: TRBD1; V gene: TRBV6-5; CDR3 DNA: TGTGCCAGCAGGACGACAGGGAAGAACACTGAAGCTTTCTTT; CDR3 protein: CASRTTGKNTEAFF
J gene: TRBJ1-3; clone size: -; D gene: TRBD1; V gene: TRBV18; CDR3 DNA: TGTGCCAGCTCACCAAACAGGGGCGGAAACACCATATATTTT; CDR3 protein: CASSPNRGGNTIYF
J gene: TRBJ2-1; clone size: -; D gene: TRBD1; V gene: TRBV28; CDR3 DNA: TGTGCCAGCAGCCCGCCGCCGGGACAGGGGGAGGACAATGAGCAGTTCTTC; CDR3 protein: CASSPPPGQGEDNEQFF
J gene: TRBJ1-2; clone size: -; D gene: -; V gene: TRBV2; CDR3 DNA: TGTGCCAGCAGTGTGGGCAGCGGTGGCTACACCTTC; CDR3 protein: CASSVGSGGYTF
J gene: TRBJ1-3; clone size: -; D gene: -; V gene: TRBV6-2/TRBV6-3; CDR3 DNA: TGTGCCAGCAGCATCGTGAGGTCTGGAAACACCATATATTTT; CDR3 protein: CASSIVRSGNTIYF
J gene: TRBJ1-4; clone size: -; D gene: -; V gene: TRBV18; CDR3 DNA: TGTGCCAGCTCACAGGAGGGTAGACCTAATGAAAAACTGTTTTTT; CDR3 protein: CASSQEGRPNEKLFF
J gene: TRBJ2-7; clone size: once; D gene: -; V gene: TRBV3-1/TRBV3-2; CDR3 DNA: TGTGCCAGCAGCCAAGCCGGGGGGCGGTACGAGCAGTACTTC; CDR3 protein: CASSQAGGRYEQYF
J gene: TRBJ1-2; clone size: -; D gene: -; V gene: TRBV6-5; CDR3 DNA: TGTGCCAGCAGTCCAGGGGACTATGGCTACACCTTC; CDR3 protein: CASSPGDYGYTF
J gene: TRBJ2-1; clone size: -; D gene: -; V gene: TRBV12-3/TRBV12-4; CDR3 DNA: TGTGCCAGCAGTTTTCCCGGTGAGCAGTTCTTC; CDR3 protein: CASSFPGEQFF
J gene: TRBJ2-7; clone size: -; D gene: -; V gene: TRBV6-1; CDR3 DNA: TGTGCCAGCAGTGAATTTCCACTCTACGAGCAGTACTTC; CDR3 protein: CASSEFPLYEQYF